The next 15 T cell receptor beta chains were all read from a single sample in a study of cytomegalovirus exposure and HLA in healthy donors (dated by TCRdb to the late 2010s). The library was prepared using the immunoSEQ multiplex PCR assay. The multiplex PCR relied on a mix of 60 forward primers for TCR Vbeta segments and 13 reverse primers for TCR Jbeta segments. Here the immuneACCESS table is served through TCRdb, limited to in-frame sequences with V and J called. Missing clones are a known gap in these copies; in checked studies unresolved V genes cover under half, and the rest lacks a known reason. The sample table records about 190,000 clones; approximately 79% of these occur just once. Less than 2% of the sample goes to the ten largest clones. Specimen: PBMCs. These receptor sequences come from a woman aged 18-29 years in good health and CMV-seronegative.

V is TRBV7-8 and J is TRBJ1-1; 10 positions agree with TRBD1. Germline V gene sequence: CDR1 SGHVS, CDR2 FQNEAQ. V lost 3 bases and J lost 1; bases outside the gene matches: 2. The CDR3 is 15 residues long. In DNA form, the CDR3 reads TGTGCCAGCAGCTTCGGGACAGGGGCGAACACTGAAGCTTTCTTT. Encoded protein: CASSFGTGANTEAFF.

A note on this clone: This CDR3 is also generated by other DNA sequences in the sample. The chain joins TRBV19 to TRBJ1-1; 9 nucleotides agree with TRBD1. Germline CDR1 reads LNHDA; CDR2 reads SQIVND (reference sequence). This CDR3 has 14 amino acids. The V gene end was trimmed by 3 bases and the J gene end by 1 base; junction bases not matched to a gene: 0. The CDR3 here is CASSMGQGNTEAFF. The CDR3 DNA reads TGTGCCAGTAGTATGGGACAGGGGAACACTGAAGCTTTCTTT.

There are a few counts of this clone. This chain connects TRBV2 to TRBJ2-1, with TRBD2 matching 9 bases. This CDR3 has 14 residues. The junction had 2 bases not matched to a gene; V was cut back by 6 bases and J by 2 bases. Germline lookup yields CDR1 SNHLY and CDR2 FYNNEI. The CDR3, as DNA: TGTGCCAGCAGGGAGCGGGGGGCCTACAATGAGCAGTTCTTC. Translation: CASRERGAYNEQFF.

J is TRBJ2-7 and V is TRBV6-5; TRBD2 matches 12 bases. Germline loops: CDR1 MNHEY, CDR2 SVGAGI. The CDR3 consists of 15 residues. V lost 7 bases to trimming and J lost 7 bases; unmatched junction nucleotides: 11. In nucleotides, the CDR3 is TGTGCCAGCAACCCAGGACTAGCGGGATCCTTAGAGCAGTACTTC. Its translation is CASNPGLAGSLEQYF.

The gene calls are TRBV4-1 and TRBJ1-1; no definite D call. The CDR3 length is 16 residues. Germline CDR1 MGHRA, CDR2 YSYEKL. V lost 4 bases, J lost 2 bases, and 17 bases lay in between. CDR3 protein: CASSPAAGQTNTEAFF. In DNA form, the CDR3 reads TGCGCCAGCAGCCCCGCGGCGGGTCAGACAAACACTGAAGCTTTCTTT.

This chain connects TRBV15 to TRBJ1-1; tentative D call: TRBD1 (5 bases). The V gene lost 6 bases and the J gene lost 1 base, with 12 bases spanning the gap. CDR1 and CDR2 (germline): LNHNV, YYDKDF (reference sequence). CDR3 size: 14 residues. This CDR3 reads CATRTGLANTEAFF. The CDR3 DNA is TGTGCCACCAGGACGGGACTGGCGAACACTGAAGCTTTCTTT. Full variable domain (missing parts from reference TRBV15 and TRBJ1-1): DAMVIQNPRYQVTQFGKPVTLSCSQTLNHNVMYWYQQKSSQAPKLLFHYYDKDFNNEADTPDNFQSRRPNTSFCFLDIRSPGLGDTAMYLCATRTGLANTEAFFGQGTRLTVV.

This clone was observed a handful of times. The CDR3 region is CASTKGRGESPLHF. DNA of the CDR3: TGTGCCAGCACGAAAGGCAGGGGAGAATCACCCCTCCACTTT. The J gene is TRBJ1-6, the V gene TRBV7-6; D is possibly TRBD1 (6 bases). With 7 bases removed from V and 10 bases from J, the gap between germline ends came to 17 bases. Germline assignment: CDR1 SGHVS and CDR2 FNYEAQ. The CDR3 covers 14 residues.

The genes are TRBV4-1 and TRBJ1-4, with D unclear. V dropped 1 base and J dropped 8 bases, with 8 bases sitting between them. Per the germline V gene, CDR1 is MGHRA and CDR2 is YSYEKL. The CDR3 is 13 amino acids. The DNA of the CDR3 is TGCGCCAGCAGCCAAGCCGCGGGGGAAAAACTGTTTTTT. This encodes CASSQAAGEKLFF.

The chain combines TRBV28 with TRBJ1-5; weak D call: TRBD1 (5 bases). Germline V gives CDR1 MDHEN, CDR2 SYDVKM. Deletions cut 6 bases from V and 6 bases from J, with 9 bases between. The CDR3 sequence is 12 residues long. CDR3 DNA: TGTGCCAGCAGCGTGGACATTCAGCCCCAGCATTTT. This encodes CASSVDIQPQHF.

The CDR3 region has the DNA TGTGCCAGCAGCTTGGTGGGAGACTATGGCTACACCTTC. Protein sequence: CASSLVGDYGYTF. The gene calls are TRBV5-6 and TRBJ1-2; D uncertain. The germline gives CDR1 SGHDT, CDR2 YYEEEE. The germline V and J ends were trimmed by 0 bases and 3 bases, with 6 bases remaining between them. This CDR3 is built from 13 residues.

The chain is built from TRBV9 and TRBJ1-1; D gene ambiguous. V dropped 5 bases and J dropped 4 bases, with 15 bases sitting between them. The length of the CDR3 is 14 residues. The germline gives CDR1 SGDLS, CDR2 YYNGEE. CDR3: CASSPDIGFTEAFF. CDR3 nucleotides: TGTGCCAGCAGTCCCGACATTGGGTTCACTGAAGCTTTCTTT.

V gene TRBV7-5 combines with J gene TRBJ1-1; TRBD1, the table's D call, lacks a check against the DNA. TRBV7-5 is a listed pseudogene. This CDR3 region has 17 residues. The CDR3 DNA reads as TGTGCCAGAAGCTTAGCATTGTCCAGGGGTGGTAACACTGAAGCTTTCTTT. Translating gives CARSLALSRGGNTEAFF.

The V and J genes are TRBV7-9 and TRBJ1-2; 9 bases align to TRBD1. The germline CDR1 and CDR2 sequences are SEHNR and FQNEAQ (reference sequence). There are 14 residues in the CDR3. V shed 5 bases, J shed 4 bases, and the junction held 5 bases outside the gene matches. The CDR3 nucleotides read TGTGCCAGCAGCCATCCGGGACAGGGCTATGGCTACACCTTC. This sequence encodes CASSHPGQGYGYTF.

This chain connects TRBV18 to TRBJ1-2; TRBD1 matches 12 bases. Germline CDR1 reads KGHSH; CDR2 reads LQKENI. The CDR3 totals 15 residues. Germline trimming cut 6 bases from V and 8 bases from J; bases unmatched to any gene: 10. CDR3 sequence: CASSPGTGGVQGYTF. The DNA of the CDR3 is TGTGCCAGCTCTCCTGGGACAGGGGGCGTACAAGGCTACACCTTC.

The rearrangement joins TRBV7-9 to TRBJ1-4, with 7 bases that match TRBD1. Germline V gene data show CDR1 as SEHNR and CDR2 as FQNEAQ (reference sequence). V shed 7 bases and J 8 bases; nucleotides not matched to a gene: 7. The CDR3 consists of 13 residues. CDR3 nucleotides: TGTGCCAGCACACCCGGGACAGTCGAAAAACTGTTTTTT. Amino acids: CASTPGTVEKLFF.